This is a list of T cell receptor beta chains from one sample in a study of T cells expressing NK-cell markers. TCRdb re-called the 5' RACE reads and shows each CDR3 protein once, DNA omitted. This sample contains 200,000 to 300,000 distinct CDR3 sequences. Sequencing used blood T cells: a sorted CD56 or NKG2C T cell subset, CD4+ or CD8+ T cells, or bulk PBMC T cells (not recorded which). The receptors originated from a woman between 18 and 70 years old in good health. Each CDR3 is given with its conserved first and last residue.

TRBJ2-1	TRBV6-1	CASSVGQPSYNEQFF
TRBJ2-1	TRBV4-2	CASSQDLQVYNEQFF
TRBJ2-1	TRBV7-2	CASSLGPEPSYNEQFF
TRBJ2-1	TRBV7-9	CASSRLNEQFF
TRBJ1-1	TRBV18	CASSPPTGVNTEAFF
TRBJ2-1	TRBV20-1	CSARWLAENEQFF
TRBJ2-1	TRBV19	CASSGRPPGRGSYNEQFF
TRBJ2-5	TRBV29-1	CSVIPQGGETQYF
TRBJ2-7	TRBV20-1	CSARDPTSYEQYF
TRBJ2-2	TRBV29-1	CSVQRTNTGELFF
TRBJ2-5	TRBV20-1	CSARDLTRGETQYF
TRBJ2-5	TRBV13	CASSLVAGEQETQYF
TRBJ1-1	TRBV12-5	CASGLQGATEAFF
TRBJ1-4	TRBV12-3/TRBV12-4	CASSFNRADEKLFF
TRBJ1-6	TRBV20-1	CSASIGQNSPLHF
TRBJ2-1	TRBV15	CATSRLSTSGSGNEQFF
TRBJ2-2	TRBV6-5	CASSYSGGAFTGELFF
TRBJ1-5	TRBV5-1	CASSRGSNQPQHF
TRBJ2-7	TRBV12-3/TRBV12-4	CASSRLAIHEQYF
TRBJ2-5	TRBV5-5	CASSLSLRDQETQYF
TRBJ1-6	TRBV28	CASSLLSSYNSPLHF
TRBJ1-1	TRBV10-3	CAISPHMNTEAFF
TRBJ2-4	TRBV4-3	CASSQEAGNIQYF
TRBJ1-4	TRBV7-2	CASSIRQGGSEKLFF
TRBJ1-4	TRBV7-9	CASSPTIATNEKLFF
TRBJ2-1	TRBV7-7	CASSLAPGQSSGRFLNEQFF
TRBJ1-3	TRBV12-3/TRBV12-4	CASNSRLGNTIYF
TRBJ1-6	TRBV27	CASSSNRVGVYNSPLHF
TRBJ1-4	TRBV4-3	CASSQDPENEKLFF
TRBJ1-5	TRBV6-2/TRBV6-3	CASSYSTGYANQPQHF
TRBJ2-4	TRBV6-1	CASSSNEVAKNIQYF
TRBJ2-3	TRBV29-1	CSARPGLALTDTQYF
TRBJ2-6	TRBV5-1	CASSLKDQGAGANVLTF
TRBJ2-7	TRBV9	CASSGTSGSLYEQYF
TRBJ1-3	TRBV19	CASRPGGVQNTIYF
TRBJ2-5	TRBV18	CASSPPGRTGETQYF
TRBJ1-5	TRBV2	CASSVGAKGQPQHF
TRBJ1-2	TRBV20-1	CSARGPGNYGYTF
TRBJ2-1	TRBV5-1	CASSPDSRLAGDSNEQFF
TRBJ2-5	TRBV18	CASSPSLANQETQYF
TRBJ2-1	TRBV2	CASLSGGNEQFF
TRBJ2-7	TRBV20-1	CSAPGLAGDEQYF
TRBJ2-2	TRBV28	CASSVWTANTGELFF
TRBJ1-5	TRBV20-1	CSASGDSNQPQHF
TRBJ2-4	TRBV4-3	CASSQDPTGAKNIQYF
TRBJ1-6	TRBV15	CATSRDPGIGPPLHF
TRBJ2-3	TRBV20-1	CSARDGTGWVTDTQYF
TRBJ2-7	TRBV29-1	CSVGLAGGALEYF
TRBJ1-4	TRBV29-1	CSVKGTGNEKLFF
TRBJ2-7	TRBV5-1	CASSLGGLAYEQYF
TRBJ2-1	TRBV5-4	CASSLGIGAKAAGYNEQFF
TRBJ1-2	TRBV12-3/TRBV12-4	CASSSQRTAYGYTF
TRBJ1-6	TRBV19	CASSIQPNFPPLHF
TRBJ2-1	TRBV3-1	CASSQGYWSGGASIGNEQFF